This passage covers 25 T cell receptor beta chains from one sample sequenced in a study of blood T cell repertoires in COVID-19 (dated by TCRdb to about 2020). Preparation of the library involved the immunoSEQ multiplex PCR assay. TCRdb re-hosts the immuneACCESS table, in-frame sequences only. Its copies lack some clones; in the studies checked, an unresolved V gene accounts for under half of them, and the cause for the rest is not known. Counted in this sample were about 200,000 clones; approximately 83% of them appeared once. The ten largest clones take up approximately 4.2% of the sample. The source material was PBMCs or T cells enriched from blood (not recorded which). The receptors originated from a woman aged 40 to 50 with acute COVID-19.

Comment on this clone: Within the sample, other DNA sequences also encode this same CDR3. The chain links TRBV14 to TRBJ1-1; D gene unclear. CDR1 is SGHDN and CDR2 is FVKESK in the germline V gene. This CDR3 has 13 amino acids. The germline V and J ends were trimmed by 4 bases and 0 bases, with 6 bases remaining between them. CDR3 coding DNA: TGTGCCAGCAGCCGTGGGCTGAACACTGAAGCTTTCTTT. This gives the protein CASSRGLNTEAFF.

The genes are TRBV15 and TRBJ1-2; possibly TRBD1 for D (5 bases). Trimming shortened V by 0 bases and J by 2 bases, and 10 bases separated the two germline ends. In germline, CDR1 is LNHNV, CDR2 YYDKDF (reference sequence). This CDR3 is built from 15 residues. CDR3 nucleotides: TGTGCCACCAGCAGAGATTGGGCAGGGAACTATGGCTACACCTTC. This gives the protein CATSRDWAGNYGYTF.

The genes are TRBV11-2 and TRBJ2-2; D is perhaps TRBD1 (6 bases). The CDR3 runs 14 residues. CDR1 is SGHAT and CDR2 is FQNNGV in the germline V gene. V was cut by 5 bases and J by 6 bases, with 13 bases left in between. CDR3 DNA: TGTGCCAGCAGCCCCCACACAGGGTCCGGGGAGCTGTTTTTT. Protein sequence: CASSPHTGSGELFF.

J is TRBJ2-5 and V is TRBV2; weak D call: TRBD2 (6 bases). V lost 8 bases and J lost 0, with 19 bases in between. The CDR3 extends over 16 amino acids. Germline V gives CDR1 SNHLY, CDR2 FYNNEI. CDR3 in amino acids: CASGGASQAYQETQYF. The CDR3 DNA reads TGTGCCAGCGGAGGGGCCTCACAAGCCTACCAAGAGACCCAGTACTTC.

The gene calls are TRBV6-5 and TRBJ2-1; 8 positions agree with TRBD1. The J segment lost 8 bases and the V segment lost 2 bases, leaving 11 bases of the junction unmatched. This CDR3 has 16 residues. Germline CDR1 and CDR2: MNHEY and SVGAGI. Written as DNA, the CDR3 is TGTGCCAGCAGTTACGCGGTAAGGACAGGGAGGCATGAGCAGTTCTTC. Protein sequence: CASSYAVRTGRHEQFF.

This clone showed up just once. V and J are TRBV3-1 (or the pseudogene TRBV3-2) and TRBJ2-3, with TRBD2 matching over 10 bases. The CDR3 has 15 amino acids. Germline V CDR1 and CDR2: LGHDT, YNNKEL (reference sequence). J was trimmed by 1 base and V by 3 bases; bases with no gene match: 1. The CDR3 sequence: CASSQLAGGTDTQYF. The CDR3 DNA reads TGTGCCAGCAGCCAGCTAGCGGGAGGCACAGATACGCAGTATTTT.

J is TRBJ2-3 and V is TRBV7-9, with D unresolved. The ends were cut back, 5 bases at V and 5 bases at J, with 5 bases in the middle. Germline V gene lookup returns CDR1 SEHNR and CDR2 FQNEAQ (reference sequence). This CDR3 region has 11 residues. The chain's CDR3 is CASSPVDTQYF. DNA of the CDR3: TGTGCCAGCAGCCCGGTAGATACGCAGTATTTT.

The V and J genes are TRBV7-9 and TRBJ1-1, with a tentative D call TRBD1 (6 bases). Trimming left V 5 bases short and J 4 bases short, with 11 bases between. CDR3 length: 13 residues. Germline-derived CDR1 and CDR2 are SEHNR and FQNEAQ (reference sequence). The CDR3 sequence: CASSKTGLTEAFF. The DNA for the CDR3 is TGTGCCAGCAGCAAAACAGGGCTCACTGAAGCTTTCTTT.

The chain recombines TRBV11-2 with TRBJ1-2; TRBD1 matches at 7 bases. Germline trimming cut 5 bases from V and 4 bases from J; bases unmatched to any gene: 7. CDR3 length: 14 amino acids. Germline V CDR1 and CDR2: SGHAT, FQNNGV. CDR3 sequence: CASSTHDRAYGYTF. The CDR3 nucleotides read TGTGCCAGCAGCACACACGACAGGGCCTATGGCTACACCTTC.

The count of this clone is one. The rearrangement joins TRBV27 to TRBJ1-1; 12 bases map to TRBD1. Germline values: CDR1 MNHEY, CDR2 SMNVEV (reference sequence). The CDR3 runs to 17 residues. V dropped 8 bases and J dropped 4; count of bases not matched to a gene: 14. CDR3 DNA sequence: TGTGCCAGCCATAACGCTTTGGGACAGGGGGCTATCACTGAAGCTTTCTTT. Its translation is CASHNALGQGAITEAFF.

The chain is built from TRBV5-1 and TRBJ2-5, with 10 nucleotides matching TRBD1. V trimming: 4 bases; J trimming: 5 bases; junction bases outside the gene matches: 8. This CDR3 region has 15 residues. In germline, CDR1 is SGHRS, CDR2 YFSETQ. The CDR3: CASSGGTGAVETQYF. CDR3 bases: TGCGCCAGCAGCGGAGGGACAGGGGCGGTGGAGACCCAGTACTTC.

The gene calls are TRBV11-2 and TRBJ2-2; TRBD2 aligns across 7 bases. The CDR3 is made up of 12 amino acids. J was trimmed by 10 bases and V by 5 bases; bases with no gene match: 4. CDR1 is SGHAT, CDR2 FQNNGV, per germline. The CDR3 loop reads CASSPRLAELFF. The DNA of the CDR3 is TGTGCCAGCAGCCCTCGACTAGCGGAGCTGTTTTTT. The variable domain in full, with the rest retrieved from reference TRBV11-2 and TRBJ2-2, is EAGVAQSPRYKIIEKRQSVAFWCNPISGHATLYWYQQILGQGPKLLIQFQNNGVVDDSQLPKDRFSAERLKGVDSTLKIQPAKLEDSAVYLCASSPRLAELFFGEGSRLTVL.

The V and J genes are TRBV11-2 and TRBJ2-3; 10 nucleotides match TRBD2. J gave up 2 bases and V 5 bases, and 10 bases lay outside the gene matches. The CDR3 is 17 amino acids. The V gene's germline CDR1 is SGHAT and CDR2 FQNNGV. This CDR3 is CASSVVASGRNTDTQYF. Here the CDR3 DNA reads TGTGCCAGCAGCGTCGTCGCTAGCGGGAGAAACACAGATACGCAGTATTTT.

J is TRBJ1-3 and V is TRBV18, with 10 bases matching TRBD1. CDR1 is KGHSH, CDR2 LQKENI, per germline. This CDR3 has 17 amino acids. Trimming took 2 bases from V and 4 from J; bases not matched to a gene: 8. CDR3 amino acids: CASSPTPGTGVGNTIYF. The CDR3 region has the DNA TGTGCCAGCTCACCAACACCCGGGACAGGGGTCGGAAACACCATATATTTT.

The CDR3 is CASSRPGLAAPSSYNEQFF. The CDR3 DNA sequence: TGTGCCAGCTCCCGACCGGGACTAGCGGCCCCTAGCTCCTACAATGAGCAGTTCTTC. This chain joins TRBV18 and TRBJ2-1; TRBD2 matches at 11 bases. This CDR3 is built from 19 residues. In germline, CDR1 is KGHSH, CDR2 LQKENI. V trimming: 6 bases; J trimming: 0 bases; junction bases outside the gene matches: 13.

This sequence joins TRBV6-5 and TRBJ1-1, with TRBD1 matching over 10 bases. The CDR3 has 16 amino acids. CDR1 and CDR2 from the germline V gene are MNHEY and SVGAGI. The V gene end was trimmed by 1 base and the J gene end by 0 bases; junction bases not matched to a gene: 2. The CDR3 DNA follows: TGTGCCAGCAGTTACTGGGGACAGGGGTTGAACACTGAAGCTTTCTTT. Translating gives CASSYWGQGLNTEAFF.

The chain carries TRBV12-3 or TRBV12-4 and TRBJ2-1, with D possibly being TRBD2 (6 bases). V was pared by 3 bases and J by 5 bases, with 8 bases between. The CDR3 has 13 amino acids. The CDR3 loop is CASSLREDNEQFF. CDR3 nucleotide sequence: TGTGCCAGCAGTTTGAGGGAGGACAATGAGCAGTTCTTC.

This clone was seen only once. This chain connects TRBV28 to TRBJ2-5; the match to TRBD2 covers 7 bases. This CDR3 is 14 amino acids long. Trimming cost V 2 bases and J 5 bases; bases outside gene matches: 5. CDR1 and CDR2 (germline): MDHEN, SYDVKM. CDR3 bases: TGTGCCAGCAGTTTAGTCTCCGGGGGGGAGACCCAGTACTTC. Translated, it gives CASSLVSGGETQYF.

This chain uses TRBV7-9 with TRBJ2-7; D is uncertain. The V and J ends lost 4 bases and 4 bases respectively, with 8 bases between them. The CDR3 is 12 residues long. CDR1 and CDR2 (germline): SEHNR, FQNEAQ (reference sequence). The CDR3 is CASSSQAYEQYF. DNA for the CDR3: TGTGCCAGCAGCTCCCAAGCATACGAGCAGTACTTC.

The V gene is TRBV9, the J gene TRBJ2-3; D unresolved. With 2 bases removed from V and 2 bases from J, the gap between germline ends came to 6 bases. This CDR3 comprises 13 residues. Germline CDR1 reads SGDLS; CDR2 reads YYNGEE. The CDR3, as DNA: TGTGCCAGCAGCGTGACTTACACAGATACGCAGTATTTT. Its translation is CASSVTYTDTQYF.

The chain recombines TRBV10-2 with TRBJ2-5; maybe TRBD2 (6 bases). The germline V gene encodes CDR1 WSHSY and CDR2 SAAADI. The CDR3 runs 14 residues. V was pared by 5 bases and J by 4 bases, with 14 bases between. CDR3 bases: TGCGCCAGCAGTAAGGGACTGGGGTCAGAGACCCAGTACTTC. This translates into CASSKGLGSETQYF.

The rearrangement uses TRBV28 and TRBJ2-7; 15 bases fit TRBD2. The germline gives CDR1 MDHEN, CDR2 SYDVKM. This CDR3 comprises 21 residues. With V trimmed by 2 bases and J by 6 bases, 20 bases remained unmatched. This CDR3 is CASSLRGDRTSGRARGLEQYF. DNA of the CDR3: TGTGCCAGCAGTTTAAGAGGCGACAGGACTAGCGGGAGGGCCCGGGGGCTCGAGCAGTACTTC. Drawing the rest from reference TRBV28 and TRBJ2-7, the complete variable domain is DVKVTQSSRYLVKRTGEKVFLECVQDMDHENMFWYRQDPGLGLRLIYFSYDVKMKEKGDIPEGYSVSREKKERFSLILESASTNQTSMYLCASSLRGDRTSGRARGLEQYFGPGTRLTVT.

This chain connects TRBV11-3 to TRBJ2-1, with 14 positions matching TRBD2. Losses at the gene ends were 5 bases for V and 9 bases for J; bases not matched to a gene: 9. Germline CDR1 and CDR2: SGHNT and YENEEA. There are 16 residues in the CDR3. CDR3 in amino acids: CASSVRLAGGSGEQFF. For the CDR3, the DNA is TGTGCCAGCAGCGTCAGACTAGCGGGAGGGTCCGGTGAGCAGTTCTTC.

This chain connects TRBV19 to TRBJ2-7, with 8 bases lining up with TRBD1. J was trimmed by 5 bases and V by 4 bases; bases with no gene match: 10. The CDR3 extends over 15 amino acids. Germline CDR1 reads LNHDA; CDR2 reads SQIVND (reference sequence). The DNA of the CDR3 is TGTGCCAGTAGTACCTACGGACAGGGTCAGGACGAGCAGTACTTC. Protein: CASSTYGQGQDEQYF.

This chain links TRBV7-2 with TRBJ1-1, with TRBD1 identical over 8 bases. Trimming cost V 5 bases and J 3 bases; bases outside gene matches: 8. The CDR3 covers 15 residues. CDR1 SGHTA and CDR2 FQGNSA come from the germline V gene. The CDR3 DNA reads TGTGCCAGCAGCGAAAAGCGGACAGGGTACACTGAAGCTTTCTTT. It specifies CASSEKRTGYTEAFF.